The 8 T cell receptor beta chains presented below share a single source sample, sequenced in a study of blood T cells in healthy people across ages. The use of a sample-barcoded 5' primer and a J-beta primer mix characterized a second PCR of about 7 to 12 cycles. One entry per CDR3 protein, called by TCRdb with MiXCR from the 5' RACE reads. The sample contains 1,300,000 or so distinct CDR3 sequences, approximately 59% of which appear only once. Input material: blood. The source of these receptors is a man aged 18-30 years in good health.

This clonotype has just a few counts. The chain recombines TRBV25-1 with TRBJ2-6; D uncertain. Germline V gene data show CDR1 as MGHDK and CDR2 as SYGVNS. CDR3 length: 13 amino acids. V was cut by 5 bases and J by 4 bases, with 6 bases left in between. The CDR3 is CASSNTGANVLTF. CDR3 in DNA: TGTGCCAGCAGTAACACAGGGGCCAACGTCCTGACTTTC.

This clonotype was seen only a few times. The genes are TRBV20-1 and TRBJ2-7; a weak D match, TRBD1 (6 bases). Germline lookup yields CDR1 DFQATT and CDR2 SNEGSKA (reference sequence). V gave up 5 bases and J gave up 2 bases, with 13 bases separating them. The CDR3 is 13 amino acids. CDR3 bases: TGCAGTGCTCAGGGGCCGGCTCCCTACGAGCAGTACTTC. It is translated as CSAQGPAPYEQYF.

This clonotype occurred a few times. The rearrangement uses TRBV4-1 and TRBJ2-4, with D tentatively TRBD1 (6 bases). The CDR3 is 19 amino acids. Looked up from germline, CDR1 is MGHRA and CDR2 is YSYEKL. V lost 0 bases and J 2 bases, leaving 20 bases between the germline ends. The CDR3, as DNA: TGCGCCAGCAGCCAAGATACCAGGGGTGTTGGGAAAACCAAAAACATTCAGTACTTC. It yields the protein CASSQDTRGVGKTKNIQYF.

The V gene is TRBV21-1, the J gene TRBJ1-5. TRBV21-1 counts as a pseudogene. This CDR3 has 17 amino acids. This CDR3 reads CASSKEESHRPYQPQHF. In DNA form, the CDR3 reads TGTGCCAGCAGCAAAGAAGAGAGCCACCGACCATATCAGCCCCAGCATTTT.

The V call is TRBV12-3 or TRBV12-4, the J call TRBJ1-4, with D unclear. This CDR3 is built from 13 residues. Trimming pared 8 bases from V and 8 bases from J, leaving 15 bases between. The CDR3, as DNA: TGTGCCAGCCAGGACCTTACTGTGGAAAAACTGTTTTTT. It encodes CASQDLTVEKLFF.

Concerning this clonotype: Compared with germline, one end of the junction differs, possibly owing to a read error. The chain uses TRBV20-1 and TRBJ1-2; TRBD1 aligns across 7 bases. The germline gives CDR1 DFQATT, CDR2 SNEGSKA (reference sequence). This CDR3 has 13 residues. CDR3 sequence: CSARQGPGYDYTF. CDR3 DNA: TGCAGTGCCAGACAGGGACCTGGCTATGACTACACCTTC.

CDR3 nucleotides: TGTGCCAGCAGCGTAGGTCTTGGTAACGCTGAAGCTTTCTTT. It yields the protein CASSVGLGNAEAFF. The genes are TRBV9 and TRBJ1-1; no reliable D call. Germline lookup yields CDR1 SGDLS and CDR2 YYNGEE. The V end lost 0 bases, the J end lost 6 bases, and 12 bases lay between the germline ends. The CDR3 totals 14 residues.

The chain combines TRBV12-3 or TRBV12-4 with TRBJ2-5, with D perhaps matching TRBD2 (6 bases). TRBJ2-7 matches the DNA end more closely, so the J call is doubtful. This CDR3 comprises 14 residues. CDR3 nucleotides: TGTGCCAGCAGCCCCCTTGCTAGCGACTACGAGCAGTACTTC. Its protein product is CASSPLASDYEQYF.